The 16 T cell receptor beta chains listed next were all sequenced from one sample in a study of T cell repertoires in cytomegalovirus infection. TCRdb itself ran the reads through MiXCR, one entry per CDR3 protein. The sample holds hundreds of thousands of distinct CDR3 sequences, 15% to 20% seen once. Sequencing was done on a sample of PBMCs. These receptors came from a human donor in good health (CMV status not recorded). Some clones in this sample may be carry-over from other donors' samples.

This clonotype occurred many times. The gene calls are TRBV12-3 or TRBV12-4 and TRBJ1-1; maybe TRBD1 (6 bases). V was clipped by 3 bases and J by 1 base, with 18 bases between them. The CDR3 runs 17 residues. The CDR3 here is CASSFGSEGGQNTEAFF. In DNA form, the CDR3 reads TGTGCCAGCAGTTTTGGGTCCGAGGGGGGGCAGAACACTGAAGCTTTCTTT.

The table lists this clonotype with many counts. The CDR3 sequence is CASSPGPRVSYNEQFF. In nucleotides, the CDR3 is TGTGCCAGCAGTCCCGGACCCAGGGTCTCCTACAATGAGCAGTTCTTC. The chain has TRBV12-3 or TRBV12-4 and TRBJ2-1, with a tentative D call TRBD1 (5 bases). With 5 bases removed from V and 0 bases from J, the gap between germline ends came to 14 bases. This CDR3 has 16 residues.

This chain uses TRBV24-1 with TRBJ2-1; perhaps TRBD1 as D (5 bases). This CDR3 contains 15 residues. Looked up from germline, CDR1 is KGHDR and CDR2 is SFDVKD. Deletions cut 3 bases from V and 2 bases from J, with 10 bases between. This chain's CDR3 is CATSDEQGTYNEQFF. CDR3 sequence (DNA): TGTGCCACCAGTGATGAGCAGGGTACCTACAATGAGCAGTTCTTC.

V gene TRBV11-2 combines with J gene TRBJ2-1; D could derive from TRBD1 or TRBD2 (5 bases each). V gave up 5 bases and J gave up 11 bases, with 16 bases separating them. CDR3 size: 13 residues. From germline, CDR1 is SGHAT and CDR2 FQNNGV. CDR3 DNA: TGTGCCAGCAGCATTCCGGGGCAACATCAGCAGTTCTTC. The encoded protein is CASSIPGQHQQFF.

This clonotype was seen many times. This chain uses TRBV7-8 with TRBJ1-5; weak D call: TRBD1 (6 bases). Trimming shortened V by 5 bases and J by 0 bases, and 17 bases separated the two germline ends. Germline loops: CDR1 SGHVS, CDR2 FQNEAQ. The CDR3 length is 17 residues. Here the CDR3 reads CASSQPGQTHSNQPQHF. CDR3 DNA sequence: TGTGCCAGCAGCCAGCCAGGACAGACTCATAGCAATCAGCCCCAGCATTTT.

The rearrangement joins TRBV19 to TRBJ1-1; 11 nucleotides align to TRBD1. The germline V gene encodes CDR1 LNHDA and CDR2 SQIVND (reference sequence). Trimming took 7 bases from V and 5 from J; bases not matched to a gene: 9. The CDR3 totals 15 residues. The CDR3 DNA reads TGTGCCAGTAATCGTTTCGGGACAGGGGGGACTGAAGCTTTCTTT. This encodes CASNRFGTGGTEAFF.

Ten or more counts support this clonotype. This sequence joins TRBV7-2 and TRBJ1-6; no reliable D call. Germline V gene data show CDR1 as SGHTA and CDR2 as FQGNSA. Trimming took 5 bases from V and 16 from J, leaving 15 bases between them. The CDR3 totals 12 residues. DNA of the CDR3: TGTGCCAGCAGCCCTGGATTCCGGGAGCTCCACTTT. It is translated as CASSPGFRELHF.

This clonotype has at least ten counts. The genes are TRBV10-3 and TRBJ2-7; TRBD1 matches 11 bases. Looked up from germline, CDR1 is ENHRY and CDR2 is SYGVKD. Trimming at V came to 10 bases and at J to 2 bases, leaving 4 bases not matched to a gene. The CDR3 totals 13 residues. The CDR3 DNA reads as TGTGCCACCGGACAGGGGGCACCCTACGAGCAGTACTTC. This gives the protein CATGQGAPYEQYF.

Many counts were recorded for this clonotype. V is TRBV12-3 or TRBV12-4 and J is TRBJ2-2; the D gene is possibly TRBD2 (5 bases). The V gene lost 3 bases and the J gene lost 1 base, with 15 bases spanning the gap. The CDR3 is 17 amino acids. CDR3 amino acids: CASSFSPPGMNTGELFF. The CDR3 nucleotides read TGTGCCAGCAGTTTTTCTCCACCCGGGATGAACACCGGGGAGCTGTTTTTT.

This clonotype was picked up many times. J is TRBJ2-1 and V is TRBV12-3 or TRBV12-4, with 11 bases aligning to TRBD2. With 7 bases clipped from V and 0 bases from J, the junction kept 5 bases outside the gene matches. This CDR3 has 16 amino acids. The CDR3 DNA follows: TGTGCCAGCAATCTAGCGGGGGGTAGCTCCTACAATGAGCAGTTCTTC. It codes for CASNLAGGSSYNEQFF.

This clonotype was detected only a few times. The chain recombines TRBV4-1 with TRBJ1-2; 9 bases agree with TRBD1. CDR1 and CDR2 (germline): MGHRA, YSYEKL. With 0 bases clipped from V and 4 bases from J, the junction kept 9 bases outside the gene matches. CDR3 length: 17 amino acids. The CDR3 is CASSQDPQGAEFYGYTF. The CDR3 DNA is TGCGCCAGCAGCCAAGACCCACAGGGGGCCGAGTTCTATGGCTACACCTTC.

The chain links TRBV19 to TRBJ1-5; D is undetermined. There are 14 residues in the CDR3. Germline values: CDR1 LNHDA, CDR2 SQIVND (reference sequence). Trimming removed 5 bases from V and 6 bases from J, with 14 bases in between. The CDR3 region has the DNA TGTGCCAGTAGTCCCACGGGTGCGGCTCAGCCCCAGCATTTT. This gives the protein CASSPTGAAQPQHF.

This clonotype was seen many times. The chain combines TRBV7-6 with TRBJ1-1; a possible D gene is TRBD1 (5 bases). V was shortened by 5 bases and J by 0 bases, with 13 bases between the two germline ends. The CDR3 runs to 15 residues. CDR1 is SGHVS, CDR2 FNYEAQ, per germline. The CDR3 is CASSTGGGMNTEAFF. CDR3 coding DNA: TGTGCCAGCAGCACGGGGGGGGGAATGAACACTGAAGCTTTCTTT.

The rearrangement joins TRBV6-5 to TRBJ1-6; D call uncertain. The CDR3 is 13 residues long. V was trimmed by 7 bases and J by 7 bases, leaving 11 bases between them. CDR1 is MNHEY, CDR2 SVGAGI, per germline. CDR3 protein: CASTNTANSPLHF. CDR3 in DNA: TGTGCCAGCACCAATACAGCAAATTCACCCCTCCACTTT.

This clonotype showed up many times. The rearrangement links TRBV7-9 to TRBJ2-7, with 11 bases that match TRBD1. The ends lost 5 bases at V and 3 bases at J; junction bases unmatched: 3. This CDR3 comprises 14 residues. Germline CDR1 reads SEHNR; CDR2 reads FQNEAQ (reference sequence). CDR3 protein: CASSADRGLYEQYF. In nucleotides, the CDR3 is TGTGCCAGCAGCGCGGACAGGGGGCTCTACGAGCAGTACTTC.

This clonotype occurred once. The CDR3 DNA is TGTGCCAGCAGACCCGTCTCCAGGTATCAGCCCCAGCATTTT. The encoded protein is CASRPVSRYQPQHF. The chain combines TRBV7-2 with TRBJ1-5; no definite D call. Germline V CDR1 and CDR2: SGHTA, FQGNSA. V dropped 6 bases and J dropped 5 bases, with 14 bases sitting between them. The CDR3 has 14 amino acids. Filled out from reference TRBV7-2 and TRBJ1-5, the complete variable domain reads GAGVSQSPSNKVTEKGKDVELRCDPISGHTALYWYRQSLGQGLEFLIYFQGNSAPDKSGLPSDRFSAERTGGSVSTLTIQRTQQEDSAVYLCASRPVSRYQPQHFGDGTRLSIL.